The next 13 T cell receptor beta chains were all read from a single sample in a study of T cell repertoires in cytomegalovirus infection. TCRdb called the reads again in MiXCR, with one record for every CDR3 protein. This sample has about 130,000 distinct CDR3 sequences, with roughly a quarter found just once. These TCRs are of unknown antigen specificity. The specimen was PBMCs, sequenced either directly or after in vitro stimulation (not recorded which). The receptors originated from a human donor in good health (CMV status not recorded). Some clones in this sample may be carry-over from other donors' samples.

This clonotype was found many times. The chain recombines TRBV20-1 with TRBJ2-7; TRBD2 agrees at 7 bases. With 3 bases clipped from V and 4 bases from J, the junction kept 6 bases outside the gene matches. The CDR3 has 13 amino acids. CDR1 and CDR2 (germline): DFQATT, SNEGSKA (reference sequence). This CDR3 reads CSASGGSRYEQYF. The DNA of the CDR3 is TGCAGTGCTAGCGGCGGGAGTCGGTACGAGCAGTACTTC.

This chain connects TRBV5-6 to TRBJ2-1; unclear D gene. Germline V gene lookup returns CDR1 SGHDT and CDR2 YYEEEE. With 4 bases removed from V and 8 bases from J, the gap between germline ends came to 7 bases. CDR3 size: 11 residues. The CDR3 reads CASSRWDEQFF. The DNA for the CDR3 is TGTGCCAGCAGCCGATGGGATGAGCAGTTCTTC.

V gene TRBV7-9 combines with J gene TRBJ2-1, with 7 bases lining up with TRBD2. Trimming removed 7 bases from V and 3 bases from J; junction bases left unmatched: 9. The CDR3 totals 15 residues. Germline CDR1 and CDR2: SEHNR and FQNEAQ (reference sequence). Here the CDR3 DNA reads TGTGCCAGCACCATTGAGGGGAGGGACTACAATGAGCAGTTCTTC. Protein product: CASTIEGRDYNEQFF.

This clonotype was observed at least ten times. The DNA of the CDR3 is TGTGCCAGCAGTTTAGTTTCTAACTATGGCTACACCTTC. Its protein product is CASSLVSNYGYTF. The V call is TRBV12-3 or TRBV12-4, the J call TRBJ1-2; D is uncertain. The CDR3 is made up of 13 amino acids. With 1 base removed from V and 0 bases from J, the gap between germline ends came to 3 bases.

CDR3 bases: TGTGCCAGCAGTTACTCGAGGCGCGGGAGTTACAATGAGCAGTTCTTC. This sequence encodes CASSYSRRGSYNEQFF. The chain is built from TRBV6-2 or TRBV6-3 and TRBJ2-1; TRBD2 matches 7 bases. This CDR3 has 16 amino acids. Trimming took 0 bases from V and 4 from J; bases not matched to a gene: 6. Per germline, CDR1 MNHEY and CDR2 SVGEGT.

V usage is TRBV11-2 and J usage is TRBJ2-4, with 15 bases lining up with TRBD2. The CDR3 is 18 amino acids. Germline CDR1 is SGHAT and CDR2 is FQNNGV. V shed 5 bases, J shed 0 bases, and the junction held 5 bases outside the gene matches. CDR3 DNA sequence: TGTGCCAGCAGCCCCGGGACTAGCGGGAGGCTAGCCAAAAACATTCAGTACTTC. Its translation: CASSPGTSGRLAKNIQYF.

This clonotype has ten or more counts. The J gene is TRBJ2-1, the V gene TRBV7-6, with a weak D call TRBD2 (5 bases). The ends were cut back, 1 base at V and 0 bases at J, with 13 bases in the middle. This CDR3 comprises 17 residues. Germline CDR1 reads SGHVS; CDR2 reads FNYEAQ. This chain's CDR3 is CASSLETSGSSYNEQFF. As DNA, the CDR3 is TGTGCCAGCAGCTTAGAGACGTCGGGGAGCTCCTACAATGAGCAGTTCTTC.

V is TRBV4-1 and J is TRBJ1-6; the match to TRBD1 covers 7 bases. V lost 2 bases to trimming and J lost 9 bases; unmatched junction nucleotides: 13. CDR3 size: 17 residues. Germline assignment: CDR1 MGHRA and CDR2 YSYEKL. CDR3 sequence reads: CASSQRQGLIAGSPLHF. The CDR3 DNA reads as TGCGCCAGCAGCCAAAGACAGGGTCTGATTGCGGGTTCACCCCTCCACTTT.

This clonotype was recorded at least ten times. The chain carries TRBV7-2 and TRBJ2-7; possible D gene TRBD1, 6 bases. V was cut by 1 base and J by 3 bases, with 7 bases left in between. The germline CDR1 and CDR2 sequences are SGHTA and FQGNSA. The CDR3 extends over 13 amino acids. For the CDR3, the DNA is TGTGCCAGCAGCTTAGAACAGGGCTACGAGCAGTACTTC. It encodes CASSLEQGYEQYF.

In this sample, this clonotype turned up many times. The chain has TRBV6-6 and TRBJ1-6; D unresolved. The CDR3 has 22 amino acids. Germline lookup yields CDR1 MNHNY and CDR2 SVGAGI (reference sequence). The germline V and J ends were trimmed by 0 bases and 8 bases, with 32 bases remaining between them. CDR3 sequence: CASSYSPSLLSLKLLVDSPLHF. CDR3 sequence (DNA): TGTGCCAGCAGTTACTCCCCCAGCCTGTTATCCCTAAAACTGTTAGTAGATTCACCCCTCCACTTT.

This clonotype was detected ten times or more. The CDR3 loop is CASSRGVSETQYF. The CDR3 DNA reads TGCGCCAGCAGCCGAGGGGTTTCGGAGACCCAGTACTTC. V is TRBV4-1 and J is TRBJ2-5; D tentatively reads TRBD1 or TRBD2 (5 bases each). Germline CDR1 MGHRA, CDR2 YSYEKL. V was shortened by 4 bases and J by 5 bases, with 11 bases between the two germline ends. CDR3 length: 13 amino acids.

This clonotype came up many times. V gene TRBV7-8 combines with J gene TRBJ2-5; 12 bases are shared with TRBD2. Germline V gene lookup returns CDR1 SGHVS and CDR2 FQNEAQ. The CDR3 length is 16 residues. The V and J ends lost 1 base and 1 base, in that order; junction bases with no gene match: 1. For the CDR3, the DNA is TGTGCCAGCAGCTTAGGGACTAGCGGGGCCCAAGAGACCCAGTACTTC. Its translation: CASSLGTSGAQETQYF.

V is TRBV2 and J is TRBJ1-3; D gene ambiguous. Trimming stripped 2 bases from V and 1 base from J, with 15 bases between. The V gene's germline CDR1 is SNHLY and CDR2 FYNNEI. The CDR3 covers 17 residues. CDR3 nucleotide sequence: TGTGCCAGCAGTGAAAGCGCCGGTCGGGGATCTGGAAACACCATATATTTT. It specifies CASSESAGRGSGNTIYF.